A selection of T cell receptor beta chains follows, all from one sample in a study of regulatory T cells in long-lasting Graves disease. From the multiplex PCR reads, TCRdb called clonotypes with MiXCR, one entry per CDR3 protein. The table includes roughly 490,000 distinct CDR3 sequences, approximately 22% detected once. Sample: peripheral blood mononuclear cells (PBMCs), taken when the disease was refractory, from a patient treated with antithyroid drugs. All receptors derive from a female donor with Graves disease. Each CDR3 is given with its conserved first and last residue.

j_call: TRBJ1-1; v_call: TRBV27; cdr3_aa: CASSPGQARAFF
j_call: TRBJ2-6; v_call: TRBV6-2/TRBV6-3; cdr3_aa: CASSYRQGSGANVLTF
j_call: TRBJ1-1; v_call: TRBV28; cdr3_aa: CASSWSYRGQSAFF
j_call: TRBJ1-2; v_call: TRBV7-2; cdr3_aa: CASSSKSGGSGYTF
j_call: TRBJ2-5; v_call: TRBV5-1; cdr3_aa: CASSVQRGRETQYF
j_call: TRBJ1-1; v_call: TRBV7-9; cdr3_aa: CASSFFKEDTEAFF
j_call: TRBJ2-7; v_call: TRBV20-1; cdr3_aa: CSASRAQVGYEQYF
j_call: TRBJ2-7; v_call: TRBV5-1; cdr3_aa: CASSNDRGPTYEQYF
j_call: TRBJ2-5; v_call: TRBV6-9; cdr3_aa: CASSYLLRGAQETQYF
j_call: TRBJ1-2; v_call: TRBV12-5; cdr3_aa: CASGHGTGGDYGYTF
j_call: TRBJ2-7; v_call: TRBV6-1; cdr3_aa: CASSQETPYEQYF
j_call: TRBJ2-3; v_call: TRBV29-1; cdr3_aa: CSGQQGPDTQYF
j_call: TRBJ1-5; v_call: TRBV7-8; cdr3_aa: CASSLANSYSNQPQHF
j_call: TRBJ2-5; v_call: TRBV5-1; cdr3_aa: CASKGEVGVETQYF
j_call: TRBJ2-2; v_call: TRBV20-1; cdr3_aa: CSAPGPGGGGELFF
j_call: TRBJ1-1; v_call: TRBV2; cdr3_aa: CASTGTGTAEAFF
j_call: TRBJ2-7; v_call: TRBV12-3/TRBV12-4; cdr3_aa: CASSLMRLAGEQYF
j_call: TRBJ1-1; v_call: TRBV28; cdr3_aa: CASSGVMNTEAFF
j_call: TRBJ2-2; v_call: TRBV5-5; cdr3_aa: CASSTYRANTGELFF
j_call: TRBJ1-2; v_call: TRBV7-9; cdr3_aa: CASSPTAAGYGYTF
j_call: TRBJ1-1; v_call: TRBV6-1; cdr3_aa: CASMGGPMNTEAFF
j_call: TRBJ1-6; v_call: TRBV6-5; cdr3_aa: CASSYLTRGGSSPLHF
j_call: TRBJ1-1; v_call: TRBV28; cdr3_aa: CASSLGYMNTEAFF
j_call: TRBJ2-5; v_call: TRBV19; cdr3_aa: CASSLAQPSQETQYF
j_call: TRBJ2-7; v_call: TRBV6-1; cdr3_aa: CASCKQGQSYEQYF
j_call: TRBJ2-2; v_call: TRBV6-1; cdr3_aa: CASLRTANTGELFF
j_call: TRBJ2-3; v_call: TRBV28; cdr3_aa: CASSTGDTQYF
j_call: TRBJ1-1; v_call: TRBV10-3; cdr3_aa: CAIRPEAVRHTEAFF
j_call: TRBJ1-3; v_call: TRBV6-1; cdr3_aa: CASIGGFGLAGNTIYF
j_call: TRBJ1-1; v_call: TRBV6-1; cdr3_aa: CASTGGLNTKAFF
j_call: TRBJ1-1; v_call: TRBV9; cdr3_aa: CASSVRTGTEAFF
j_call: TRBJ2-7; v_call: TRBV7-2; cdr3_aa: CASSSLAEGYEQYF
j_call: TRBJ1-1; v_call: TRBV7-2; cdr3_aa: CASSPLGMNTEAFF
j_call: TRBJ1-1; v_call: TRBV10-3; cdr3_aa: CAISERGTEAFF
j_call: TRBJ1-2; v_call: TRBV24-1; cdr3_aa: CATSDYTTGLQTF
j_call: TRBJ2-7; v_call: TRBV28; cdr3_aa: CASSLYRSGGYEQYF
j_call: TRBJ2-7; v_call: TRBV5-5; cdr3_aa: CASSAVYSGIYEQYF
j_call: TRBJ1-2; v_call: TRBV29-1; cdr3_aa: CSAGDRENYGYTF
j_call: TRBJ1-1; v_call: TRBV6-2/TRBV6-3; cdr3_aa: CASSHGGEAFF
j_call: TRBJ2-2; v_call: TRBV11-2; cdr3_aa: CGDRKNTGELFF
j_call: TRBJ2-3; v_call: TRBV2; cdr3_aa: CASLYSGSTDTQYF
j_call: TRBJ1-5; v_call: TRBV6-5; cdr3_aa: CASSYQGNQPQHF
j_call: TRBJ2-7; v_call: TRBV10-3; cdr3_aa: CAISGTGVDEQYF
j_call: TRBJ2-5; v_call: TRBV28; cdr3_aa: CASSLEVRWGGETQYF
j_call: TRBJ1-1; v_call: TRBV28; cdr3_aa: CASRGTNTEAFF
j_call: TRBJ2-7; v_call: TRBV12-3/TRBV12-4; cdr3_aa: CASSLEGHDYEQYF